The following is a T cell receptor beta chain sequence with its context. Its antigen remains unknown. Germline assignment: CDR1 GTSNPN and CDR2 SVGIG (reference sequence). V was trimmed by 0 bases and J by 2 bases, leaving 12 bases between them. CDR3 length: 15 residues. Time point defined: after neoadjuvant nivolumab, at surgical resection. Method: immunoSEQ multiplex PCR; TCRdb's copy keeps in-frame clones and lacks some. The sample records over 11,000 clones, 75% being singletons. These data are taken from a study of neoadjuvant anti-PD-1 for oral cavity cancer. As for the study in general: Most patients had three to four biweekly doses of 3 mg/kg nivolumab before resection. Study results and limitations: Higher pretreatment blood Treg/Th17 ratios correlated with higher pretreatment blood and lower post-treatment tumor TCRbeta clonality. Only three patients per response group were TCR-analyzed; validation needed.

This clonotype was sampled from a person aged 35-80 years with oral cavity squamous cell carcinoma. J is TRBJ2-3 and V is TRBV30; perhaps TRBD1 as D (6 bases). The sample in question was PBMCs, obtained after nivolumab (anti-PD-1) treatment. CDR3: CAWSVPGASTDTQYF. The CDR3 nucleotides are TGTGCCTGGAGTGTACCAGGGGCTTCCACAGATACGCAGTATTTT.